Shown below are 8 T cell receptor beta chains from a single sample sequenced in a study of shared clonotypes between healthy human individuals. Sequencing was performed with immunoSEQ multiplex PCR; in TCRdb, only in-frame clones are kept and a portion is missing. This table has about 1.5 million clones, more than 95% appearing once. What was sequenced was naive CD4+ T cells sorted from blood. Documented subset: CD45RA+ positively selected. These receptors were collected from a man aged 25-40 years in good health.

The chain couples TRBV30 to TRBJ1-4; D may be TRBD1 (6 bases). This CDR3 region has 13 residues. The V end lost 4 bases, the J end lost 8 bases, and 14 bases lay between the germline ends. From germline, CDR1 is GTSNPN and CDR2 SVGIG (reference sequence). The CDR3 nucleotides read TGTGCCTGGAAGGAACAGGGACGAGAAAAACTGTTTTTT. Protein sequence: CAWKEQGREKLFF.

This chain joins TRBV10-3 and TRBJ2-2; D remains ambiguous. The CDR3 extends over 14 amino acids. V was trimmed by 7 bases and J by 1 base, leaving 10 bases between them. Germline V CDR1 and CDR2: ENHRY, SYGVKD. The CDR3: CAIKGPLNTGELFF. The CDR3 nucleotides read TGTGCCATCAAAGGGCCTCTGAACACCGGGGAGCTGTTTTTT.

The chain carries TRBV5-5 and TRBJ1-3, with unresolved D. The V gene lost 1 base and the J gene lost 6 bases, with 14 bases spanning the gap. In germline, CDR1 is SGHKS, CDR2 YYEKEE (reference sequence). CDR3 size: 15 residues. CDR3: CASSLSSSGENTIYF. CDR3 nucleotide sequence: TGTGCCAGCAGCTTGTCTTCAAGCGGGGAAAACACCATATATTTT.

The chain employs TRBV4-1 and TRBJ2-1; unclear D gene. CDR1 is MGHRA, CDR2 YSYEKL, per germline. The length of the CDR3 is 16 residues. V lost 1 base, J lost 3 bases, and 13 bases lay in between. The CDR3 is CASSQGTFRSYNEQFF. As DNA, the CDR3 is TGCGCCAGCAGCCAAGGGACGTTCCGGAGCTACAATGAGCAGTTCTTC.

The chain recombines TRBV15 with TRBJ2-3, with 11 nucleotides matching TRBD1. The CDR3 length is 17 residues. Per the germline V gene, CDR1 is LNHNV and CDR2 is YYDKDF (reference sequence). Trimming at V came to 0 bases and at J to 4 bases, leaving 6 bases not matched to a gene. The CDR3 protein is CATSREGGGQGADTQYF. The CDR3 region has the DNA TGTGCCACCAGCAGAGAGGGTGGGGGACAGGGGGCAGATACGCAGTATTTT.

This clone showed up just once. J is TRBJ2-1 and V is TRBV9, with 12 bases aligning to TRBD1. After removal of 6 bases from V and 7 bases from J, the junction contained 8 bases not matched to a gene. Germline V gene sequence: CDR1 SGDLS, CDR2 YYNGEE. This CDR3 is 15 amino acids long. CDR3: CASNQGQGARNEQFF. The CDR3 DNA sequence: TGTGCCAGCAACCAGGGACAGGGGGCTCGAAATGAGCAGTTCTTC.

This clone was observed once. V gene TRBV19 combines with J gene TRBJ2-5; 7 bases line up with TRBD2. This CDR3 has 15 residues. V trimming: 3 bases; J trimming: 8 bases; junction bases outside the gene matches: 12. In germline, CDR1 is LNHDA, CDR2 SQIVND (reference sequence). The CDR3 DNA is TGTGCCAGTAGTATCGTGGTCGATTGGGAGGGAACCCAGTACTTC. Translation gives CASSIVVDWEGTQYF.

The rearrangement joins TRBV5-1 to TRBJ2-3, with unresolved D. Germline V gene data show CDR1 as SGHRS and CDR2 as YFSETQ. CDR3 length: 14 amino acids. Trimming removed 4 bases at V and 4 bases at J, with 13 bases between. CDR3 sequence: CASSPSSLADTQYF. The CDR3 DNA reads as TGCGCCAGCAGCCCCTCCTCGTTGGCAGATACGCAGTATTTT.